The T cell receptor (beta chain) under discussion was sequenced for a study of cytomegalovirus exposure and HLA in healthy donors. Per germline, CDR1 SNHLY and CDR2 FYNNEI. The CDR3 covers 14 residues. The ends lost 7 bases at V and 8 bases at J; junction bases unmatched: 11. The repertoire was sequenced with immunoSEQ multiplex PCR; TCRdb's copy has only in-frame clones and lacks some. The sample lists roughly 150,000 clones, 75% to 90% seen once, with around 2.1% in the top ten. Overall study results and limits: Cytomegalovirus-associated TCR beta chains were listed, numbering 150 to 200. Cytomegalovirus status, reportedly, was diagnosed with high specificity and sensitivity by the classifier. According to a subsequent analysis, TCR clusters identified in the first cohort showed a tendency to co-occur across the 100 to 150 validation repertoires. Rarity characterized most TCR sequences, yet some public TCRs appeared in many donors.

As regards this clone: What it recognizes is unknown.

This clonotype originated in a woman aged 18 to 35 in good health and CMV-seronegative. The chain couples TRBV2 to TRBJ1-2, with 9 nucleotides matching TRBD1. Sequenced: PBMCs. The CDR3, as DNA: TGTGCCAGCAAGGGGGAACAGGGGGCGGGCGGCTACACCTTC. Translation gives CASKGEQGAGGYTF.